This is a list of T cell receptor beta chains from one sample in a study of pediatric ulcerative colitis. TCRdb keeps only in-frame clones here, not all; method: immunoSEQ multiplex PCR. The data contain some 40,000 clones, 65% to 80% of them seen just once; the ten biggest clones take up approximately 9%. Material for sequencing was gut tissue. The receptor set was obtained from a boy between 10 and 17 years old with severe ulcerative colitis. Both conserved end residues are part of each CDR3. The D gene is left open where the match is weak. The size field is filled for only some rows; it gives once, few, many or a size class.

j_call: TRBJ1-1; d_call: TRBD1; v_call: TRBV5-1; clone_size: .; cdr3_aa: CASSLEPGGNTEAFF; cdr3_nt: TGCGCCAGCAGCTTGGAGCCAGGGGGGAACACTGAAGCTTTCTTT
j_call: TRBJ1-3; d_call: .; v_call: TRBV4-1; clone_size: .; cdr3_aa: CASSPGTLGEGTIYF; cdr3_nt: TGCGCCAGCAGCCCGGGGACTTTGGGAGAGGGCACCATATATTTT
j_call: TRBJ2-5; d_call: .; v_call: TRBV6-5; clone_size: .; cdr3_aa: CASSYRGGTQYF; cdr3_nt: TGTGCCAGCAGTTACCGAGGGGGGACCCAGTACTTC
j_call: TRBJ1-5; d_call: TRBD1; v_call: TRBV2; clone_size: .; cdr3_aa: CASSAPDRGGLQPQHF; cdr3_nt: TGTGCCAGCAGTGCCCCGGACAGGGGGGGGCTTCAGCCCCAGCATTTT
j_call: TRBJ1-4; d_call: TRBD1; v_call: TRBV25-1; clone_size: .; cdr3_aa: CASSDYQGARTNEKLFF; cdr3_nt: TGTGCCAGCAGTGATTACCAGGGGGCGAGAACTAATGAAAAACTGTTTTTT
j_call: TRBJ1-2; d_call: .; v_call: TRBV11-3; clone_size: .; cdr3_aa: CASSLGPADGYTF; cdr3_nt: TGTGCCAGCAGCTTGGGTCCGGCGGATGGCTACACCTTC
j_call: TRBJ1-1; d_call: .; v_call: TRBV18; clone_size: once; cdr3_aa: CASSPGWVNTEAFF; cdr3_nt: TGTGCCAGCTCACCAGGTTGGGTTAACACTGAAGCTTTCTTT
j_call: TRBJ2-7; d_call: .; v_call: TRBV6-1; clone_size: .; cdr3_aa: CASSERTGGYEQYF; cdr3_nt: TGTGCCAGCAGTGAGAGGACAGGAGGGTACGAGCAGTACTTC
j_call: TRBJ2-7; d_call: .; v_call: TRBV10-1; clone_size: once; cdr3_aa: CASSARGAIDEQYF; cdr3_nt: TGCGCCAGCAGTGCCCGGGGGGCGATCGACGAGCAGTACTTC
j_call: TRBJ1-1; d_call: .; v_call: TRBV6-6; clone_size: .; cdr3_aa: CASRETAINTEAFF; cdr3_nt: TGTGCCAGCAGGGAGACAGCCATTAACACTGAAGCTTTCTTT
j_call: TRBJ2-7; d_call: .; v_call: TRBV6-1; clone_size: .; cdr3_aa: CASAIWNEQYF; cdr3_nt: TGTGCCAGCGCTATCTGGAACGAGCAGTACTTC
j_call: TRBJ1-2; d_call: .; v_call: TRBV6-1; clone_size: .; cdr3_aa: CASSGGKANYGYTF; cdr3_nt: TGTGCCAGCAGTGGGGGAAAAGCTAACTATGGCTACACCTTC
j_call: TRBJ1-6; d_call: .; v_call: TRBV6-1; clone_size: .; cdr3_aa: CASSERGGESYNSPLHF; cdr3_nt: TGTGCCAGCAGTGAAAGGGGGGGCGAGTCCTATAATTCACCCCTCCACTTT
j_call: TRBJ2-2; d_call: TRBD1; v_call: TRBV28; clone_size: once; cdr3_aa: CASRRRTGNTGELFF; cdr3_nt: TGTGCCAGCAGGCGCCGGACAGGGAACACCGGGGAGCTGTTTTTT
j_call: TRBJ2-3; d_call: .; v_call: TRBV2; clone_size: .; cdr3_aa: CASNNRVESTDTQYF; cdr3_nt: TGTGCCAGCAACAACAGGGTGGAGAGCACAGATACGCAGTATTTT
j_call: TRBJ2-7; d_call: TRBD1; v_call: TRBV6-1; clone_size: .; cdr3_aa: CASSELSRQGYEQYF; cdr3_nt: TGTGCCAGCAGTGAACTTTCGAGACAGGGCTACGAGCAGTACTTC
j_call: TRBJ1-6; d_call: TRBD1; v_call: TRBV28; clone_size: few; cdr3_aa: CASLTGQGNSPLHF; cdr3_nt: TGTGCCAGCTTGACAGGGCAGGGGAATTCACCCCTCCACTTT
j_call: TRBJ1-6; d_call: TRBD1; v_call: TRBV4-1; clone_size: .; cdr3_aa: CASSQDPTGFGSPLHF; cdr3_nt: TGCGCCAGCAGCCAAGATCCGACAGGGTTTGGGTCACCCCTCCACTTT
j_call: TRBJ1-1; d_call: .; v_call: TRBV27; clone_size: .; cdr3_aa: CASSLGRDLGTEAFF; cdr3_nt: TGTGCCAGCAGTTTAGGCCGCGACCTGGGAACTGAAGCTTTCTTT
j_call: TRBJ2-2; d_call: TRBD2; v_call: TRBV7-3; clone_size: .; cdr3_aa: CASSLGLAGAANTGELFF; cdr3_nt: TGTGCCAGCAGCTTGGGATTAGCGGGGGCCGCGAACACCGGGGAGCTGTTTTTT
j_call: TRBJ1-2; d_call: .; v_call: TRBV20-1; clone_size: once; cdr3_aa: CSAPRTGGYTF; cdr3_nt: TGCAGTGCCCCGAGAACAGGGGGCTACACCTTC
j_call: TRBJ1-1; d_call: .; v_call: TRBV2; clone_size: .; cdr3_aa: CASSESRAGKDGAFF; cdr3_nt: TGTGCCAGCAGTGAATCACGGGCAGGGAAGGATGGAGCTTTCTTT
j_call: TRBJ1-1; d_call: .; v_call: TRBV18; clone_size: .; cdr3_aa: CASSPLTWTDNTEAFF; cdr3_nt: TGTGCCAGCTCACCCCTCACTTGGACGGATAACACTGAAGCTTTCTTT
j_call: TRBJ1-2; d_call: .; v_call: TRBV6-5; clone_size: .; cdr3_aa: CASSYRGGNYGYTF; cdr3_nt: TGTGCCAGCAGTTACCGCGGGGGAAACTATGGCTACACCTTC
j_call: TRBJ1-1; d_call: .; v_call: TRBV5-1; clone_size: .; cdr3_aa: CASSWRGETEAFF; cdr3_nt: TGCGCCAGCAGCTGGAGGGGTGAAACTGAAGCTTTCTTT
j_call: TRBJ1-2; d_call: .; v_call: TRBV5-6; clone_size: .; cdr3_aa: CASSLANFVYTF; cdr3_nt: TGTGCCAGCAGCTTGGCCAATTTTGTCTACACCTTC
j_call: TRBJ2-5; d_call: .; v_call: TRBV9; clone_size: .; cdr3_aa: CASSVSAGPQETQYF; cdr3_nt: TGTGCCAGCAGCGTATCCGCGGGGCCTCAAGAGACCCAGTACTTC
j_call: TRBJ2-7; d_call: TRBD1; v_call: TRBV14; clone_size: .; cdr3_aa: CASSHYRDRGYEQYF; cdr3_nt: TGTGCCAGCAGCCATTATCGTGACAGGGGTTACGAGCAGTACTTC
j_call: TRBJ2-3; d_call: TRBD2; v_call: TRBV6-1; clone_size: .; cdr3_aa: CASSENFAVGGLADTQYF; cdr3_nt: TGTGCCAGCAGTGAAAATTTCGCGGTGGGGGGGTTAGCGGATACGCAGTATTTT
j_call: TRBJ2-7; d_call: TRBD1; v_call: TRBV27; clone_size: .; cdr3_aa: CASSLGTAYSEQYF; cdr3_nt: TGTGCCAGCAGTTTAGGGACAGCGTATAGCGAGCAGTACTTC
j_call: TRBJ1-2; d_call: .; v_call: TRBV29-1; clone_size: .; cdr3_aa: CSDPRGDTF; cdr3_nt: TGCAGCGACCCCCGGGGAGACACCTTC
j_call: TRBJ2-6; d_call: .; v_call: TRBV19; clone_size: .; cdr3_aa: CASFSHSGANVLTF; cdr3_nt: TGTGCCAGTTTTAGTCACTCTGGGGCCAACGTCCTGACTTTC
j_call: TRBJ1-2; d_call: TRBD1; v_call: TRBV6-6; clone_size: .; cdr3_aa: CASSQRTGENYGYTF; cdr3_nt: TGTGCCAGCAGTCAAAGGACAGGGGAAAACTATGGCTACACCTTC
j_call: TRBJ2-5; d_call: .; v_call: TRBV19; clone_size: few; cdr3_aa: CASSSGGPSGGQYF; cdr3_nt: TGTGCCAGTAGTAGCGGGGGCCCTTCGGGGGGCCAGTACTTC
j_call: TRBJ1-2; d_call: .; v_call: TRBV5-6; clone_size: .; cdr3_aa: CASSLGLGYGYTF; cdr3_nt: TGTGCCAGCAGCTTGGGACTGGGGTATGGCTACACCTTC
j_call: TRBJ1-2; d_call: TRBD1; v_call: TRBV30; clone_size: .; cdr3_aa: CAWEGQGNYGYTF; cdr3_nt: TGTGCCTGGGAAGGACAGGGTAACTATGGCTACACCTTC
j_call: TRBJ1-4; d_call: .; v_call: TRBV5-1; clone_size: once; cdr3_aa: CASSLPTPSTNEKLFF; cdr3_nt: TGCGCCAGCAGCCTACCTACTCCTTCAACTAATGAAAAACTGTTTTTT
j_call: TRBJ2-7; d_call: .; v_call: TRBV23-1; clone_size: .; cdr3_aa: CASLGGQRGPLWQYF; cdr3_nt: TGCGCCAGCCTCGGGGGACAACGCGGCCCCCTTTGGCAGTACTTC
j_call: TRBJ2-7; d_call: .; v_call: TRBV19; clone_size: .; cdr3_aa: CASTARERSPYEQYF; cdr3_nt: TGTGCCAGTACCGCAAGGGAGAGGTCCCCCTACGAGCAGTACTTC
j_call: TRBJ2-3; d_call: TRBD2; v_call: TRBV4-1; clone_size: few; cdr3_aa: CASSQGGLVRTDTQYF; cdr3_nt: TGCGCCAGCAGCCAAGGTGGACTAGTTCGAACAGATACGCAGTATTTT
j_call: TRBJ1-1; d_call: .; v_call: TRBV11-2; clone_size: .; cdr3_aa: CASSLGWTVAEAFF; cdr3_nt: TGTGCCAGCAGCTTAGGATGGACAGTAGCTGAAGCTTTCTTT
j_call: TRBJ1-1; d_call: TRBD1; v_call: TRBV29-1; clone_size: .; cdr3_aa: CSVAEGATEAFF; cdr3_nt: TGCAGCGTTGCGGAGGGGGCCACTGAAGCTTTCTTT
j_call: TRBJ2-1; d_call: TRBD1; v_call: TRBV5-1; clone_size: .; cdr3_aa: CASGTGGTGSNNEQFF; cdr3_nt: TGCGCCAGCGGTACAGGCGGGACAGGGAGTAACAATGAGCAGTTCTTC
j_call: TRBJ2-2; d_call: .; v_call: TRBV6-4; clone_size: .; cdr3_aa: CATHQGPTGYRTGELFF; cdr3_nt: TGTGCCACCCACCAGGGGCCAACGGGGTATCGCACCGGGGAGCTGTTTTTT
j_call: TRBJ2-7; d_call: TRBD2; v_call: TRBV5-1; clone_size: .; cdr3_aa: CASSSGLAGGRSYEQYF; cdr3_nt: TGCGCTAGCAGCTCGGGGCTAGCGGGGGGTCGCTCCTACGAGCAGTACTTC
j_call: TRBJ2-7; d_call: .; v_call: TRBV7-2; clone_size: .; cdr3_aa: CASNRNTGVYEQYF; cdr3_nt: TGTGCCAGCAACAGAAACACCGGGGTTTACGAGCAGTACTTC
j_call: TRBJ1-3; d_call: .; v_call: TRBV19; clone_size: .; cdr3_aa: CASTSTAGSGNTIYF; cdr3_nt: TGTGCCAGTACCTCAACAGCGGGCTCTGGAAACACCATATATTTT
j_call: TRBJ2-6; d_call: .; v_call: TRBV9; clone_size: .; cdr3_aa: CASSESTGSGANVLTF; cdr3_nt: TGTGCCAGCAGCGAATCGACAGGCTCTGGGGCCAACGTCCTGACTTTC